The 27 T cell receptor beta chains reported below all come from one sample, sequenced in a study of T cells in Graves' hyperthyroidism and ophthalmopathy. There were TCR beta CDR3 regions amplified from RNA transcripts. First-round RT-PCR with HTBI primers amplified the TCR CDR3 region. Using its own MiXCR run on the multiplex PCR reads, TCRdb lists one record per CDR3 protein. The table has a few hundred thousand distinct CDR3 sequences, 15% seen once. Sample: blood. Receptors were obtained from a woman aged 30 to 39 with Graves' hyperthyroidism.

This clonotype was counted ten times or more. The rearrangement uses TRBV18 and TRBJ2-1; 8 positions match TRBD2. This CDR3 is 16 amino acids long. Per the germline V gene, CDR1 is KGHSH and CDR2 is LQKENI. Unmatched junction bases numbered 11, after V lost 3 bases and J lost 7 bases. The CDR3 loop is CASSPEDGRAWNEQFF. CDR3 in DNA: TGTGCCAGCTCACCGGAGGACGGGAGGGCCTGGAATGAGCAGTTCTTC.

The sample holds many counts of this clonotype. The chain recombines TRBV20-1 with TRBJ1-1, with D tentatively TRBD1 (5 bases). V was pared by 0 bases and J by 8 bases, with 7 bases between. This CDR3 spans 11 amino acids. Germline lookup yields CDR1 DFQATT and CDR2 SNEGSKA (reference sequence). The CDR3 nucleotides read TGCAGTGCTAGAGATTCAGGGGAAGCTTTCTTT. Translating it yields CSARDSGEAFF.

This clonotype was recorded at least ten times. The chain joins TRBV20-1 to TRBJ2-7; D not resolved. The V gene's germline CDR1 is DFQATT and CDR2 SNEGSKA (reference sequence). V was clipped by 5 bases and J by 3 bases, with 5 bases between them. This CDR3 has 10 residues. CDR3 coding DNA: TGCAGTGCTCATATCTACGAGCAGTACTTC. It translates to CSAHIYEQYF.

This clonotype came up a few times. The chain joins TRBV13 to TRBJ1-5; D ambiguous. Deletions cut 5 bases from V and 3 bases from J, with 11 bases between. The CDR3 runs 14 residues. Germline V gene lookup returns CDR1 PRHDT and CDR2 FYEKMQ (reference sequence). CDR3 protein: CASSHGRHNQPQHF. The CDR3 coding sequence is TGTGCCAGCAGCCACGGACGGCACAATCAGCCCCAGCATTTT.

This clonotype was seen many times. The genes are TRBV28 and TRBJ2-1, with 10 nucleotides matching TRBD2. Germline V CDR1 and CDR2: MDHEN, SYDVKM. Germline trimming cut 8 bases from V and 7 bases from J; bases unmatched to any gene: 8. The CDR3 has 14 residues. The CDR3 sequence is CASQSGRAENEQFF. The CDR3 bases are TGTGCCAGCCAGAGCGGGAGGGCCGAAAATGAGCAGTTCTTC.

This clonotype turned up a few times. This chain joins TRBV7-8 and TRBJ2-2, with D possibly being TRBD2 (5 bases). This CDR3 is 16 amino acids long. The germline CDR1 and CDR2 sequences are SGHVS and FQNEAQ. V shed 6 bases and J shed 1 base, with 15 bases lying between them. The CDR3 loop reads CASSPRSGVNTGELFF. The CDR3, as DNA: TGTGCCAGCAGTCCACGGAGCGGAGTGAACACCGGGGAGCTGTTTTTT.

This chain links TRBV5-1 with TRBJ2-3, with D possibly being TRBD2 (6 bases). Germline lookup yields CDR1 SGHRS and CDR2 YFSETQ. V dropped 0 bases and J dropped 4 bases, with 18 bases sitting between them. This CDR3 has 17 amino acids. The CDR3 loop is CASSLGRAGLIADTQYF. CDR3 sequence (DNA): TGCGCCAGCAGCTTGGGAAGGGCGGGACTGATTGCAGATACGCAGTATTTT.

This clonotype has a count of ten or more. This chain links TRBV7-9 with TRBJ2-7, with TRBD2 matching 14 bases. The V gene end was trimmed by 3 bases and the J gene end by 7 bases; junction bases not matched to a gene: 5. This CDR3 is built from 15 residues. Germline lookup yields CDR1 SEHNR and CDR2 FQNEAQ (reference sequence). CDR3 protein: CASSFPGLAGEEQYF. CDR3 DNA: TGTGCCAGCAGCTTCCCGGGACTAGCGGGGGAAGAGCAGTACTTC. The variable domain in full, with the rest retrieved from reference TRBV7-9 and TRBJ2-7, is DTGVSQNPRHKITKRGQNVTFRCDPISEHNRLYWYRQTLGQGPEFLTYFQNEAQLEKSRLLSDRFSAERPKGSFSTLEIQRTEQGDSAMYLCASSFPGLAGEEQYFGPGTRLTVT.

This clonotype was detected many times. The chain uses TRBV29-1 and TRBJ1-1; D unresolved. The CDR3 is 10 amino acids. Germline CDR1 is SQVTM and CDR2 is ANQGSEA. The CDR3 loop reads CSGRNTEAFF. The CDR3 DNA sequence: TGCTCGGGGAGGAACACTGAAGCTTTCTTT. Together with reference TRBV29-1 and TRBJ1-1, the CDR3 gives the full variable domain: SAVISQKPSRDICQRGTSLTIQCQVDSQVTMMFWYRQQPGQSLTLIATANQGSEATYESGFVIDKFPISRPNLTFSTLTVSNMSPEDSSIYLCSGRNTEAFFGQGTRLTVV.

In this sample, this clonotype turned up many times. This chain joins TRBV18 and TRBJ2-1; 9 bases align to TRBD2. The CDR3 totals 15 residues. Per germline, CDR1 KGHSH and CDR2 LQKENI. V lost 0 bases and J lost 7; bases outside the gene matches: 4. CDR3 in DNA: TGTGCCAGCTCACCACCCGATCTAGCGGGAAATGAGCAGTTCTTC. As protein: CASSPPDLAGNEQFF.

CDR3 DNA: TGTGCCAGCACCCTCGGCGGGGCCACCGGGGAGCTGTTTTTT. Its protein product is CASTLGGATGELFF. This chain links TRBV7-6 with TRBJ2-2, with TRBD2 as a possible D gene (6 bases). This CDR3 region has 14 residues. V was clipped by 7 bases and J by 4 bases, with 13 bases between them. Germline assignment: CDR1 SGHVS and CDR2 FNYEAQ.

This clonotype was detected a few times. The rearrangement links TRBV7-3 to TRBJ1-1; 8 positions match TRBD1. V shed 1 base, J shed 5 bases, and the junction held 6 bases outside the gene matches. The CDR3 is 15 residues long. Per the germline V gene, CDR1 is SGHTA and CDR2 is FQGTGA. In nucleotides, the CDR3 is TGTGCCAGCAGCTTAAATCCAGGGGGCCAAACTGAAGCTTTCTTT. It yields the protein CASSLNPGGQTEAFF.

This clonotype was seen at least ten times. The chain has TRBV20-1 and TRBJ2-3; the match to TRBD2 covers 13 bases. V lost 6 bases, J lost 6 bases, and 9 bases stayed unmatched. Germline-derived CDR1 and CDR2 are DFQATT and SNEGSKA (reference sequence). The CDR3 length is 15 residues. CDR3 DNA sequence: TGCAGTGCGGATGGACTAGCGGGAGTCGGGGATACGCAGTATTTT. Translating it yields CSADGLAGVGDTQYF.

CDR3 loop: CASRIGPHRETQYF. In nucleotides, the CDR3 is TGTGCCAGCAGGATCGGACCCCATCGGGAGACCCAGTACTTC. This chain uses TRBV28 with TRBJ2-5, with D unresolved. There are 14 residues in the CDR3. CDR1 MDHEN and CDR2 SYDVKM come from the germline V gene. Trimming removed 6 bases at V and 5 bases at J, with 16 bases between.

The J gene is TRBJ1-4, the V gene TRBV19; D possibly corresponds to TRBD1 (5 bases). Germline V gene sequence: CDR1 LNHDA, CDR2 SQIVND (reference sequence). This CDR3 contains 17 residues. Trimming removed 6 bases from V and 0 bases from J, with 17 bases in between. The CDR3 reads CASRGDGRRATNEKLFF. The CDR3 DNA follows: TGTGCCAGTAGAGGGGACGGCCGACGAGCAACTAATGAAAAACTGTTTTTT.

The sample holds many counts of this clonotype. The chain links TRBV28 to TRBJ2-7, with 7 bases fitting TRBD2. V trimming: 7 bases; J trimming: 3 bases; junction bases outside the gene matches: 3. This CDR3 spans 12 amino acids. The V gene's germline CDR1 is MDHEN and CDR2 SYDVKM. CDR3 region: CASTGLNYEQYF. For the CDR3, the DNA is TGTGCCAGCACGGGACTAAACTACGAGCAGTACTTC.

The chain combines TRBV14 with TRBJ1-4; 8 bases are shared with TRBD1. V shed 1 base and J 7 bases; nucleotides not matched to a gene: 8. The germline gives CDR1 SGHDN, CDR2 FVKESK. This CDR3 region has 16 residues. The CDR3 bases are TGTGCCAGCAGCCAAGCAGGGGGCCTCGAGGGTGAAAAACTGTTTTTT. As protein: CASSQAGGLEGEKLFF. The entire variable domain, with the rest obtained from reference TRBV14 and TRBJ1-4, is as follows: EAGVTQFPSHSVIEKGQTVTLRCDPISGHDNLYWYRRVMGKEIKFLLHFVKESKQDESGMPNNRFLAERTGGTYSTLKVQPAELEDSGVYFCASSQAGGLEGEKLFFGSGTQLSVL.

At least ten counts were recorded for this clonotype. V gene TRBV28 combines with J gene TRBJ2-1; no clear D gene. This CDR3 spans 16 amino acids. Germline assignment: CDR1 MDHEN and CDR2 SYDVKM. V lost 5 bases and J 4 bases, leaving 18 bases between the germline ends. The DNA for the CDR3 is TGTGCCAGCAGTGACCTCTCCAGGCCTATTTACAATGAGCAGTTCTTC. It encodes CASSDLSRPIYNEQFF.

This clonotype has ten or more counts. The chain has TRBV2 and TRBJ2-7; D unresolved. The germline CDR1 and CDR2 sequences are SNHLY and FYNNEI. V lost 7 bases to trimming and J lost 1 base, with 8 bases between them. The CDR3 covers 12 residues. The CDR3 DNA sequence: TGTGCCAGCAAACTGGAATCCTACGAGCAGTACTTC. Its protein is CASKLESYEQYF.

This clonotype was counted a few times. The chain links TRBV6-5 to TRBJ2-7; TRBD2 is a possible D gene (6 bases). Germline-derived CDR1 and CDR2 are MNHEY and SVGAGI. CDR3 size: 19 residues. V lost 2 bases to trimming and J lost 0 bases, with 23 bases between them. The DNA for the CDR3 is TGTGCCAGCAGTTACCCCACCCCCTTTGCGGGATCCCACTCCTACGAGCAGTACTTC. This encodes CASSYPTPFAGSHSYEQYF.

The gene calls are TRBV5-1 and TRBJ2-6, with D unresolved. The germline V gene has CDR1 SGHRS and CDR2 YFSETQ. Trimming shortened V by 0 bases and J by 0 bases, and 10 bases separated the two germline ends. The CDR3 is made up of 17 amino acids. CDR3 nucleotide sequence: TGCGCCAGCAGCTTGGGGCCAGGAGACTCTGGGGCCAACGTCCTGACTTTC. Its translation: CASSLGPGDSGANVLTF.

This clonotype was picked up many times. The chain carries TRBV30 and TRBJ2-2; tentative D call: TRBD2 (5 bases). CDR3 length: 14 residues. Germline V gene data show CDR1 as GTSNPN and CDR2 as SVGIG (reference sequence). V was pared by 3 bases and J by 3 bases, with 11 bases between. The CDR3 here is CAWSPGADTGELFF. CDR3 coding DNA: TGTGCCTGGAGCCCCGGAGCGGACACCGGGGAGCTGTTTTTT. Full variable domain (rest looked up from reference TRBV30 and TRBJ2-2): SQTIHQWPATLVQPVGSPLSLECTVEGTSNPNLYWYRQAAGRGLQLLFYSVGIGQISSEVPQNLSASRPQDRQFILSSKKLLLSDSGFYLCAWSPGADTGELFFGEGSRLTVL.

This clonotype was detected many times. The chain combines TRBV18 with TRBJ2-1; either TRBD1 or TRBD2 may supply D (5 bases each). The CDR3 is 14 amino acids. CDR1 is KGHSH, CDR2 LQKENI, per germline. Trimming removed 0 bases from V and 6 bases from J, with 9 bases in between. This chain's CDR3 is CASSPPSGTNEQFF. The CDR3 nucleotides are TGTGCCAGCTCACCACCGTCCGGGACCAATGAGCAGTTCTTC.

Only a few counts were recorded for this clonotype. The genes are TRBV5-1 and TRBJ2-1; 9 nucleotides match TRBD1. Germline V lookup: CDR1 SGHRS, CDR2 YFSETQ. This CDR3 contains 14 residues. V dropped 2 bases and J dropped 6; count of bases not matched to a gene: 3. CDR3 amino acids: CASSFGGQGNEQFF. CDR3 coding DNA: TGCGCCAGCAGCTTCGGGGGACAGGGCAATGAGCAGTTCTTC.

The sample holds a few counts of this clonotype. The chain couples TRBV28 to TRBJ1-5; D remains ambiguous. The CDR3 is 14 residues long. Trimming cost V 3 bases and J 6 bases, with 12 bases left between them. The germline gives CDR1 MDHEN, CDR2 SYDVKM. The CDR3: CASSFRSEVQPQHF. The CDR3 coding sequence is TGTGCCAGCAGTTTCCGGAGTGAAGTTCAGCCCCAGCATTTT.

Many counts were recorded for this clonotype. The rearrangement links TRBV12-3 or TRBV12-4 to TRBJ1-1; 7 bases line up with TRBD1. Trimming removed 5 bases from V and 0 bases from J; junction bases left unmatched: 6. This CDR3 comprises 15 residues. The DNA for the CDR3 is TGTGCCAGCAGTCCCGAGGGGGCTGTGAACACTGAAGCTTTCTTT. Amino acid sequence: CASSPEGAVNTEAFF.

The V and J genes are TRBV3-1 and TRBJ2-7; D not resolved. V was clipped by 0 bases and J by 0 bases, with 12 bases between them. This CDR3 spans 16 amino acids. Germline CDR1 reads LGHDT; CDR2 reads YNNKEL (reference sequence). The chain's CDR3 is CASSQDLRMGSYEQYF. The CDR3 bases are TGTGCCAGCAGCCAAGATTTGCGGATGGGCTCCTACGAGCAGTACTTC.